The 14 T cell receptor beta chains listed next were all sequenced from one sample in a study of neoadjuvant anti-PD-1 for oral cavity cancer. Time point specified: after neoadjuvant nivolumab, at surgical resection. Here immunoSEQ multiplex PCR was the method, and the copy in TCRdb shows in-frame clones only, minus some. Among tens of thousands of clones, about 77% were seen once, and the ten largest hold about 5%. The sequencing used PBMCs, collected after nivolumab (anti-PD-1) treatment. The source is a person between 40 and 80 years old with oral cavity squamous cell carcinoma.

This rearrangement joins TRBV19 to TRBJ1-5; D unresolved. Trimming left V 7 bases short and J 1 base short, with 14 bases between. Germline values: CDR1 LNHDA, CDR2 SQIVND (reference sequence). The CDR3 covers 15 residues. CDR3 in amino acids: CASIPMAWSNQPQHF. CDR3 DNA: TGTGCCAGTATACCGATGGCTTGGAGCAATCAGCCCCAGCATTTT.

J is TRBJ2-7 and V is TRBV11-2; tentative D call: TRBD1 (5 bases). The CDR3 length is 13 residues. V lost 3 bases and J lost 6, with 12 bases in between. CDR1 and CDR2 from the germline V gene are SGHAT and FQNNGV. The CDR3 spells CASSFPGPSEQYF. CDR3 nucleotides: TGTGCCAGCAGCTTTCCAGGGCCCTCCGAGCAGTACTTC.

V and J are TRBV29-1 and TRBJ1-2; D is undetermined. This CDR3 comprises 11 residues. V was clipped by 6 bases and J by 7 bases, with 12 bases between them. Germline V lookup: CDR1 SQVTM, CDR2 ANQGSEA. The CDR3 DNA follows: TGCAGCGTCCCCAAAGAAATTGGCTACACCTTC. It specifies CSVPKEIGYTF.

The rearrangement links TRBV27 to TRBJ1-5; D call uncertain. Germline CDR1 MNHEY, CDR2 SMNVEV (reference sequence). This CDR3 has 17 amino acids. Between the trimmed V and J ends, which lost 4 bases and 0 bases, there was a span of 16 bases. The CDR3 reads CASSSGGSEFSNQPQHF. Here the CDR3 DNA reads TGTGCCAGCAGTTCTGGAGGGTCTGAATTTAGCAATCAGCCCCAGCATTTT.

J is TRBJ1-1 and V is TRBV28; D unresolved. Germline CDR1 and CDR2: MDHEN and SYDVKM. The CDR3 has 13 residues. V gave up 2 bases and J gave up 4 bases, with 8 bases separating them. CDR3 amino acids: CASSLVTSTEAFF. CDR3 bases: TGTGCCAGCAGTTTAGTCACGAGCACTGAAGCTTTCTTT. The full variable domain, its missing parts supplied by reference TRBV28 and TRBJ1-1, is DVKVTQSSRYLVKRTGEKVFLECVQDMDHENMFWYRQDPGLGLRLIYFSYDVKMKEKGDIPEGYSVSREKKERFSLILESASTNQTSMYLCASSLVTSTEAFFGQGTRLTVV.

This CDR3 is CASSPRGLAGLETQYF. CDR3 nucleotide sequence: TGTGCCAGCAGTCCCCGGGGGCTAGCGGGGTTAGAGACCCAGTACTTC. This rearrangement joins TRBV27 to TRBJ2-5; 9 nucleotides line up with TRBD2. The CDR3 covers 16 residues. Germline CDR1 reads MNHEY; CDR2 reads SMNVEV (reference sequence). V lost 5 bases and J lost 4; bases outside the gene matches: 11.

This chain joins TRBV19 and TRBJ1-1; possible D gene TRBD1, 5 bases. V lost 8 bases and J lost 2, with 15 bases in between. The CDR3 loop spans 14 amino acids. Germline loops: CDR1 LNHDA, CDR2 SQIVND (reference sequence). The CDR3 DNA follows: TGTGCCAGTTGCTGGGGCGGACTAAACACTGAAGCTTTCTTT. It is translated as CASCWGGLNTEAFF.

In its sample, this clone is medium-sized. This chain uses TRBV2 with TRBJ2-1, with 9 nucleotides matching TRBD1. Germline loops: CDR1 SNHLY, CDR2 FYNNEI. V lost 3 bases to trimming and J lost 9 bases; unmatched junction nucleotides: 3. The CDR3 extends over 13 amino acids. CDR3 region: CASSEGTGSEQFF. The CDR3 coding sequence is TGTGCCAGCAGTGAGGGGACAGGGAGTGAGCAGTTCTTC.

J is TRBJ1-2 and V is TRBV30, with D tentatively TRBD1 (5 bases). This CDR3 comprises 12 residues. V dropped 4 bases and J dropped 11 bases, with 17 bases sitting between them. CDR1 and CDR2 from the germline V gene are GTSNPN and SVGIG (reference sequence). Here the CDR3 reads CAWNPGGGGYTF. The CDR3 DNA follows: TGTGCCTGGAACCCCGGGGGGGGTGGGTACACCTTC.

The rearrangement joins TRBV6-1 to TRBJ2-1; 9 bases line up with TRBD1. CDR3 length equals 13 residues. Germline lookup yields CDR1 MNHNS and CDR2 SASEGT. The J segment lost 8 bases and the V segment lost 8 bases, leaving 7 bases of the junction unmatched. CDR3 loop: CASRMGQGDEQFF. In DNA form, the CDR3 reads TGTGCCAGCCGGATGGGACAGGGCGATGAGCAGTTCTTC.

This chain joins TRBV29-1 and TRBJ2-1; 7 nucleotides align to TRBD1. CDR1 is SQVTM, CDR2 ANQGSEA, per germline. V lost 7 bases and J lost 9; bases outside the gene matches: 12. This CDR3 spans 13 amino acids. The CDR3 DNA is TGCAGCGGAGGACAGGCGACCGGTGGTGAGCAGTTCTTC. It translates to CSGGQATGGEQFF.

The V gene is TRBV6-1, the J gene TRBJ2-1; the D is unclear. Germline CDR1 and CDR2: MNHNS and SASEGT. The CDR3 contains 15 residues. The V end was cut by 9 bases, the J end by 0 bases, with 15 bases between. The CDR3 nucleotides are TGTGCCAGTTTAATGACGGCCAGCTCCTACAATGAGCAGTTCTTC. Its protein is CASLMTASSYNEQFF.

The chain joins TRBV5-1 to TRBJ2-1, with TRBD2 as a possible D gene (6 bases). V dropped 3 bases and J dropped 0 bases, with 16 bases sitting between them. This CDR3 has 17 residues. Germline values: CDR1 SGHRS, CDR2 YFSETQ. The CDR3: CASSSYFRDSSYNEQFF. DNA of the CDR3: TGCGCCAGCAGCTCGTATTTCCGGGACTCCTCCTACAATGAGCAGTTCTTC.

The chain links TRBV6-6 to TRBJ2-3; D is unresolved. CDR3 size: 12 residues. Trimming cost V 2 bases and J 4 bases, with 4 bases left between them. Germline assignment: CDR1 MNHNY and CDR2 SVGAGI (reference sequence). The CDR3 sequence is CASSYVSDTQYF. The CDR3, as DNA: TGTGCCAGCAGTTACGTGTCAGATACGCAGTATTTT.